This section outlines one T cell receptor beta chain sequence together with its context. Its cognate antigen is unknown. This sample was included in a study of early T cells in non-severe SARS-CoV-2 infection. Study details: Whole-blood bulk RNA, unsorted, was sequenced, and chains were unpaired. Notes on the study in general: CD4 and private specificities were missed by VDJdb matching, which favored anti-spike CD8 responses.

As part of library construction, unique molecular identifiers were attached to individual cDNA molecules. TCRdb reanalysed the 5' RACE reads using MiXCR and keeps one entry per CDR3 protein. The sample contains around 68,000 distinct CDR3 sequences, approximately 6% of which appear only once. Sequences were derived from whole blood, sampled at baseline. The receptor was isolated from an adult who was a healthcare worker with PCR-confirmed SARS-CoV-2 infection or an uninfected control (not recorded which).

CDR3 DNA: TGTGCCAGCACCCCCCTGGGGAGGGAAGTCCGCAATGAGCAGTTCTTC. As protein: CASTPLGREVRNEQFF. The chain joins TRBV6-6 to TRBJ2-1, with 7 bases matching TRBD2. V was pared by 7 bases and J by 6 bases, with 15 bases of the junction left unmatched. This CDR3 region has 16 residues. Per germline, CDR1 MNHNY and CDR2 SVGAGI (reference sequence).